Below, one TCR beta chain is given with its context. Its specificity is not known. The CDR3 runs to 13 residues. Germline V gene lookup returns CDR1 MNHEY and CDR2 SVGAGI. Deletions cut 4 bases from V and 10 bases from J, with 14 bases between. These data come from a study of beta chain features in type 1 diabetes. Study-wide results and limits: In type 1 diabetes patients, VDJ junctions had fewer insertions; deletions at these junctions were more frequent.

The isolated RNA, all of it, was reverse transcribed, so expressed TCRB transcripts were what got sequenced. Sequencing used immunoSEQ multiplex PCR; TCRdb keeps in-frame clones, though not all of them. Of fewer than 900,000 clones in the sample, roughly 17% were seen once. The chain carries TRBV6-5 and TRBJ2-1, with D unresolved. Sequencing was performed on naive CD4+ T cells from blood. The sequence derives from a woman under 30 in good health. DNA of the CDR3: TGTGCCAGCAGTTTCGGAGTTTCTCGGGAGCAGTTCTTC. This translates into CASSFGVSREQFF.